This TCR beta chain was profiled in a study of blood T cell repertoires in COVID-19. Only in-frame clones appear in the TCRdb table, and some are missing; sequencing was by immunoSEQ multiplex PCR. The sample includes approximately 170,000 clones, 85% to 95% seen only once; the top ten take 1.5% to 2.5%. Germline-derived CDR1 and CDR2 are LNHDA and SQIVND (reference sequence). Trimming pared 1 base from V and 4 bases from J, leaving 11 bases between. This CDR3 comprises 15 residues. The V call is TRBV19, the J call TRBJ1-5, with D perhaps TRBD1 (6 bases). The material sequenced was peripheral blood. This receptor was obtained from a woman aged 55 to 70 with COVID-19, enrolled during active disease. The CDR3 reads CASSIVRDKNQPQHF. In DNA form, the CDR3 reads TGTGCCAGTAGTATAGTTAGGGACAAGAATCAGCCCCAGCATTTT.